This T cell receptor beta chain was identified during a study of cytomegalovirus exposure and HLA in healthy donors. The overall study: Across some 400 genotyped donors, approximately 81% landed in the Caucasian-associated ancestry cluster.

General study points: In a later analysis, 15,000 to 20,000 TCR beta sequences were associated with HLA alleles at 0.05 false discovery rate. Sequencing likely caused a cluster of highly shared sequence variants. The authors later linked a missense DCLRE1C variant to TCR beta V- and J-gene trimming.

V dropped 1 base and J dropped 4 bases, with 14 bases sitting between them. CDR1 SGHTA and CDR2 FQGTGA come from the germline V gene. This CDR3 spans 15 amino acids. The PCR employed 60 Vbeta primers together with 13 Jbeta primers. Assay: immunoSEQ multiplex PCR; the TCRdb copy retains only in-frame clones and omits some. The table has 160,000 or so clones, around 77% seen once. This clone showed up just a few times. Its antigen is unknown. Sequenced input: PBMCs. The chain has TRBV7-3 and TRBJ2-7; D is perhaps TRBD1 (5 bases). This receptor was identified in a man between 60 and 75 years old in good health and CMV-seronegative. CDR3 residues: CASSLMLGVQYEQYF. CDR3 nucleotide sequence: TGTGCCAGCAGCTTAATGTTAGGGGTGCAGTACGAGCAGTACTTC.